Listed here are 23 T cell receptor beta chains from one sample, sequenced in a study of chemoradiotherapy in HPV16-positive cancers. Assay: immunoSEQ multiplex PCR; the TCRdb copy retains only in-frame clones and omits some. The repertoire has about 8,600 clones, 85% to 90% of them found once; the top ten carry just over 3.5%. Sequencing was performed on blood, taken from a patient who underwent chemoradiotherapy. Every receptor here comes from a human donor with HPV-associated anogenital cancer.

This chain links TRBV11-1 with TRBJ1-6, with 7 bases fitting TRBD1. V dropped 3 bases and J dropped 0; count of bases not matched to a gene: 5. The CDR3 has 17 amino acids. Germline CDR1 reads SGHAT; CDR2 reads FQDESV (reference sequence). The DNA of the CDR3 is TGTGCCAGCAGCTTCGCGGGACAGAGCTCCTATAATTCACCCCTCCACTTT. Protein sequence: CASSFAGQSSYNSPLHF.

CDR3: CAWSPHTTAGEQYF. The CDR3 DNA reads TGTGCCTGGAGCCCGCACACGACAGCGGGCGAGCAGTACTTC. V is TRBV30 and J is TRBJ2-7; maybe TRBD2 (6 bases). Germline assignment: CDR1 GTSNPN and CDR2 SVGIG (reference sequence). This CDR3 is built from 14 residues. V dropped 3 bases and J dropped 6 bases, with 18 bases sitting between them.

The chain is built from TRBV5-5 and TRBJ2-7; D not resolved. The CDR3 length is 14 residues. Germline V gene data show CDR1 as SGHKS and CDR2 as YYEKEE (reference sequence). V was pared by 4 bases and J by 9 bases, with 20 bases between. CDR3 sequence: CASSTLLGSERQYF. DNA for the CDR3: TGTGCCAGCAGCACACTATTAGGGTCGGAAAGGCAGTACTTC.

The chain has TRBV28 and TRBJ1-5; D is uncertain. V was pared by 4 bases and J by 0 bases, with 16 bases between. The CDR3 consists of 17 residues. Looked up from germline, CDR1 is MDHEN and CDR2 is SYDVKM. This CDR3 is CASSWARTAYSNQPQHF. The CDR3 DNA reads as TGTGCCAGCAGTTGGGCGCGCACAGCGTATAGCAATCAGCCCCAGCATTTT. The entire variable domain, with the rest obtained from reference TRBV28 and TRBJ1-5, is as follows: DVKVTQSSRYLVKRTGEKVFLECVQDMDHENMFWYRQDPGLGLRLIYFSYDVKMKEKGDIPEGYSVSREKKERFSLILESASTNQTSMYLCASSWARTAYSNQPQHFGDGTRLSIL.

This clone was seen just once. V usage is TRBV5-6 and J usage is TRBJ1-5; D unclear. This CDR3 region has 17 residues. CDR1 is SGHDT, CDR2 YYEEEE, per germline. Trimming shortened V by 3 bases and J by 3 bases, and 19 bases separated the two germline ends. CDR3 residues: CASSSSLQVGFNQPQHF. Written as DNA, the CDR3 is TGTGCCAGCAGCTCTTCCCTCCAAGTGGGGTTCAATCAGCCCCAGCATTTT.

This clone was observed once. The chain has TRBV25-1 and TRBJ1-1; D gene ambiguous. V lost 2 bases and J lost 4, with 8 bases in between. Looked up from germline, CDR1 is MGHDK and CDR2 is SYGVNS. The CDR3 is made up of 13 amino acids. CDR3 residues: CASSELEFTEAFF. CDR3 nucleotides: TGTGCCAGCAGTGAACTGGAATTCACTGAAGCTTTCTTT.

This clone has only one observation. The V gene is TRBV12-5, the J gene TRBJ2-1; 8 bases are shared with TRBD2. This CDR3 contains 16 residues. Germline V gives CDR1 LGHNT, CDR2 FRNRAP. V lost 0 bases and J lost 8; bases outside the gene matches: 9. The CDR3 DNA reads TGTGCTAGTGGTTTGGTACTAAACGGGAGGGCTTATGAGCAGTTCTTC. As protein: CASGLVLNGRAYEQFF.

The CDR3 sequence: CASSLAQGAMNTGELFF. CDR3 in DNA: TGTGCCAGCAGCTTGGCCCAGGGGGCAATGAACACCGGGGAGCTGTTTTTT. The chain uses TRBV5-8 and TRBJ2-2; 8 nucleotides line up with TRBD1. CDR3 length: 17 amino acids. V lost 0 bases, J lost 1 base, and 5 bases stayed unmatched. CDR1 and CDR2 (germline): SGHTS, YDEGEE.

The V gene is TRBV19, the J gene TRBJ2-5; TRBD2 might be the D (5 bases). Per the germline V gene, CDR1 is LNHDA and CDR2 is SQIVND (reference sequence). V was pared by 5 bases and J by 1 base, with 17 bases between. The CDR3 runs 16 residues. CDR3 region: CASSPPGYMRQETQYF. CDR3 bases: TGTGCCAGTAGTCCTCCGGGATATATGCGCCAAGAGACCCAGTACTTC.

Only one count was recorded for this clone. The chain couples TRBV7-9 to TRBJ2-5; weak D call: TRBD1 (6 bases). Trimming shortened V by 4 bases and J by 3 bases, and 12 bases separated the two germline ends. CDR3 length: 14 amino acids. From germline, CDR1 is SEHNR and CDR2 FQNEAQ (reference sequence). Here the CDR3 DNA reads TGTGCCAGCAGCTCCGACAGGACTGAAGAGACCCAGTACTTC. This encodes CASSSDRTEETQYF.

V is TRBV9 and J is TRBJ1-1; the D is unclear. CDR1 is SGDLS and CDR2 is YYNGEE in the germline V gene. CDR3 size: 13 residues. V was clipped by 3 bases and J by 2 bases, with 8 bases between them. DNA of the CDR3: TGTGCCAGCAGCGATAACAGCAACACTGAAGCTTTCTTT. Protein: CASSDNSNTEAFF.

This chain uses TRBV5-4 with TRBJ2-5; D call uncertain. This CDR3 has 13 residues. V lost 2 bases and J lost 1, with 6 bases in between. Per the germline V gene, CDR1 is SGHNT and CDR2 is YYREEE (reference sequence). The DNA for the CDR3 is TGTGCCAGCAGCTTCGGGCCCCAAGAGACCCAGTACTTC. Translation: CASSFGPQETQYF. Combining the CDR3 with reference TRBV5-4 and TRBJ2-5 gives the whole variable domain ETGVTQSPTHLIKTRGQQVTLRCSSQSGHNTVSWYQQALGQGPQFIFQYYREEENGRGNFPPRFSGLQFPNYSSELNVNALELDDSALYLCASSFGPQETQYFGPGTRLLVL.

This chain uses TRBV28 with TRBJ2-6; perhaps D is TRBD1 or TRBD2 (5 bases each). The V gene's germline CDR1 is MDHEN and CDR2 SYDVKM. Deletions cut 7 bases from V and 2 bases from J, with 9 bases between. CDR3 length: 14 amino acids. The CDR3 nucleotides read TGTGCCAGCACAGGGAGCCCTGGGGCCAACGTCCTGACTTTC. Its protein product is CASTGSPGANVLTF.

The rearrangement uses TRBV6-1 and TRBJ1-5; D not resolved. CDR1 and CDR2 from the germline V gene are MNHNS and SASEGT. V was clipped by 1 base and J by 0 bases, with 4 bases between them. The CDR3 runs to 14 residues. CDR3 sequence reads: CASSEGHSNQPQHF. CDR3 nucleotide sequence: TGTGCCAGCAGTGAAGGCCATAGCAATCAGCCCCAGCATTTT.

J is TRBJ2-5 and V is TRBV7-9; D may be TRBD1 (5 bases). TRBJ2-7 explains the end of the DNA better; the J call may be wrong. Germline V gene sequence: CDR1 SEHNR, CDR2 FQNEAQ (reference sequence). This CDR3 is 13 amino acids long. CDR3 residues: CASSLAGAYEQYF. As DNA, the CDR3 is TGTGCCAGCAGCTTAGCAGGGGCCTACGAGCAGTACTTC.

The CDR3 sequence: CASSWGGVGTEAFF. The CDR3 region has the DNA TGCGCCAGCAGCTGGGGGGGGGTCGGCACTGAAGCTTTCTTT. This chain uses TRBV5-1 with TRBJ1-1, with D maybe TRBD1 (5 bases). V was shortened by 3 bases and J by 4 bases, with 13 bases between the two germline ends. CDR1 is SGHRS, CDR2 YFSETQ, per germline. This CDR3 comprises 14 residues.

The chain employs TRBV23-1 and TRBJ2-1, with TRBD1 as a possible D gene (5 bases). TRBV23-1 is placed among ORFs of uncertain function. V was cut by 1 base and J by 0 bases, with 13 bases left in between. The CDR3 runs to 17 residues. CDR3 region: CASSQWGRASSYNEQFF. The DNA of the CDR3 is TGCGCCAGCAGTCAATGGGGCAGGGCTAGCTCCTACAATGAGCAGTTCTTC.

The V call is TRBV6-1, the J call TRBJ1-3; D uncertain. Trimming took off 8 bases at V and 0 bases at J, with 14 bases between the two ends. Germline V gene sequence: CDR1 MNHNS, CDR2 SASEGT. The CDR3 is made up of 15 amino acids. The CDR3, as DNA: TGTGCCAGCGGATTGACGGGCCCCTCTGGAAACACCATATATTTT. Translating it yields CASGLTGPSGNTIYF.

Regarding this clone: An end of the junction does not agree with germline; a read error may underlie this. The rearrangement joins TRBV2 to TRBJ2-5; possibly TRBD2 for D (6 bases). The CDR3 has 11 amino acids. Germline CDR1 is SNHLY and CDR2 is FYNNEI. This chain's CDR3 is CASKMGLHADF. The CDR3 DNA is TGTGCCAGCAAAATGGGACTCCACGCTGACTTC.

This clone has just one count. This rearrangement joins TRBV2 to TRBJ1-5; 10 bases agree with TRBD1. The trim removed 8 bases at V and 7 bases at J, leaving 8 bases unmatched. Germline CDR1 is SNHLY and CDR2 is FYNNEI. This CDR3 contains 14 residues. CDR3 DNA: TGTGCCAGCTACGACAGGGGGCCAGGGCAGCCCCAGCATTTT. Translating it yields CASYDRGPGQPQHF.

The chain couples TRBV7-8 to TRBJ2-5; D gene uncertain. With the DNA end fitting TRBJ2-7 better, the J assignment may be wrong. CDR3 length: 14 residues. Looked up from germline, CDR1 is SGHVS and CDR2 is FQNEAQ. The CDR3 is CASSLVTDTYEQYF. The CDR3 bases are TGTGCCAGCAGCTTAGTAACCGATACCTACGAGCAGTACTTC.

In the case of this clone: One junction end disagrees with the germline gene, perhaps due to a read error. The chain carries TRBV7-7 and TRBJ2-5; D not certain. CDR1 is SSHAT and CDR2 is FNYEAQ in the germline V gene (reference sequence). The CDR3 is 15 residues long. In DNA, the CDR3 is TGTGCTAGCAGCCCAGGAAGACTCATCCAAGAGACCCAGTACTTC. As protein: CASSPGRLIQETQYF.

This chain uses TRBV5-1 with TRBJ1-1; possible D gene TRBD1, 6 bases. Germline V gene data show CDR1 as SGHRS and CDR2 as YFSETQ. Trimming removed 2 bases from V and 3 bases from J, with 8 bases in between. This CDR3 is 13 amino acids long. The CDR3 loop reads CASSFRTDTEAFF. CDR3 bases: TGCGCCAGCAGCTTCAGGACAGACACTGAAGCTTTCTTT.